Following are 5 T cell receptor beta chains from one sample sequenced in a study of PD-1 blockade in classical Hodgkin lymphoma. Some clones are missing from TCRdb's copy, which holds only in-frame ones; the method was immunoSEQ multiplex PCR. The sample has over 4,000 clones, roughly nine tenths seen once. Specified time point: newly diagnosed, previously untreated cHL patient sample. PBMCs, once thawed, yielded CD8+ T cells isolated by magnetic negative selection. The sequenced sample was CD8+ T cells from blood. The receptor source for this set is a human donor with classical Hodgkin lymphoma.

The gene calls are TRBV29-1 and TRBJ1-2; D uncertain. V shed 5 bases and J shed 4 bases, with 8 bases lying between them. From germline, CDR1 is SQVTM and CDR2 ANQGSEA. This CDR3 has 11 amino acids. The CDR3 DNA reads as TGCAGCGTTTATGTGGGCTATGGCTACACCTTC. Its translation is CSVYVGYGYTF.

V and J are TRBV5-1 and TRBJ2-1; TRBD1 matches 7 bases. Germline V lookup: CDR1 SGHRS, CDR2 YFSETQ. Trimming cost V 7 bases and J 5 bases; bases outside gene matches: 3. This CDR3 is 12 amino acids long. CDR3 sequence reads: CASDRVHNEQFF. Here the CDR3 DNA reads TGCGCCAGCGACAGGGTCCACAATGAGCAGTTCTTC.

The genes are TRBV11-2 and TRBJ2-7, with TRBD1 identical over 7 bases. J was trimmed by 4 bases and V by 1 base; bases with no gene match: 19. Germline loops: CDR1 SGHAT, CDR2 FQNNGV. The CDR3 is 19 residues long. DNA for the CDR3: TGTGCCAGCAGCTTAGTTGTATTTTCCCCTGACAGGGTGCTATACGAGCAGTACTTC. Protein product: CASSLVVFSPDRVLYEQYF.

This chain joins TRBV9 and TRBJ2-3, with D possibly being TRBD1 (6 bases). This CDR3 has 13 residues. Germline CDR1 and CDR2: SGDLS and YYNGEE. The germline V and J ends were trimmed by 5 bases and 4 bases, with 11 bases remaining between them. The CDR3 DNA follows: TGTGCCAGCAGGGGACACGGGCCAGATACGCAGTATTTT. The encoded protein is CASRGHGPDTQYF.

This chain joins TRBV2 and TRBJ2-7; 14 nucleotides line up with TRBD2. The V gene's germline CDR1 is SNHLY and CDR2 FYNNEI. Trimming at V came to 5 bases and at J to 4 bases, leaving 7 bases not matched to a gene. The CDR3 spans 16 residues. DNA for the CDR3: TGTGCCAGCAGTAGCGGACTAGCGGGGGGTATTTACGAGCAGTACTTC. Translating it yields CASSSGLAGGIYEQYF.